This T cell receptor beta chain was sequenced in a study of cytotoxic CD8 clonotypes in ibrutinib-treated CLL. Overall study findings and caveats: A rise in clonality was seen at ibrutinib response, and a fall back toward baseline was seen at progression. Public clonotypes showed up rarely, and on treatment they shrank or held steady.

The V gene's germline CDR1 is SGHRS and CDR2 YFSETQ. The CDR3 spans 11 residues. V was shortened by 3 bases and J by 12 bases, with 12 bases between the two germline ends. Worth noting for this clone: Its antigen is as yet unknown.

PBMCs were cryopreserved, and 1.5 to 2.5 micrograms of genomic DNA from them went into TCR beta libraries. Depths of 1 in 200,000 to 1 in 1 million T cells were the sequencing target. This table comes from immunoSEQ multiplex PCR, and its TCRdb copy is limited to in-frame clones, with some not included. Of approximately 280,000 clones listed, roughly three quarters are singletons. The sequence was obtained from a human donor with chronic lymphocytic leukemia. V gene TRBV5-1 combines with J gene TRBJ1-2, with D possibly TRBD1 on 5 matching bases. Sequenced here: PBMCs, sampled at disease progression, from a patient treated with ibrutinib. The CDR3 loop is CASSYGLGHTF. CDR3 bases: TGCGCCAGCAGCTACGGACTGGGGCACACCTTC.